A single sample is the source of the 22 T cell receptor beta chains below, sequenced in a study of T-cell reconstitution after alpha-beta-depleted transplantation in children. Unique molecular identifiers were incorporated into the prepared TCRbeta library. Each CDR3 protein gets one entry after TCRdb re-called the PCR reads with MiXCR. The data hold around 960,000 distinct CDR3 sequences, with roughly 29% observed a single time. Source: PBMCs, mostly from graft donor cells, taken 360 days after TCRalphabeta/CD19-depleted stem cell transplant. All receptors come from a boy younger than two who had a stem cell transplant for SCID, so the T cells may come from the graft donor.

This clonotype was counted many times. The chain recombines TRBV6-6 with TRBJ2-3, with D unclear. Germline V lookup: CDR1 MNHNY, CDR2 SVGAGI (reference sequence). The germline V and J ends were trimmed by 0 bases and 5 bases, with 3 bases remaining between them. The CDR3 contains 12 residues. The CDR3 nucleotides are TGTGCCAGCAGTTACTCAGTAGATACGCAGTATTTT. Translating it yields CASSYSVDTQYF.

J is TRBJ2-1 and V is TRBV27, with TRBD2 identical over 12 bases. CDR3 length equals 15 residues. The J segment lost 15 bases and the V segment lost 6 bases, leaving 15 bases of the junction unmatched. The germline CDR1 and CDR2 sequences are MNHEY and SMNVEV (reference sequence). The CDR3 coding sequence is TGTGCCAGCAGGGGGGTCTGGCTAGCGGGGGGGAGACCGTTCTTC. It encodes CASRGVWLAGGRPFF.

The rearrangement uses TRBV7-8 and TRBJ2-5, with D maybe TRBD2 (5 bases). The germline gives CDR1 SGHVS, CDR2 FQNEAQ. V gave up 1 base and J gave up 4 bases, with 10 bases separating them. The CDR3 consists of 14 residues. The CDR3 coding sequence is TGTGCCAGCAGCTTAGGAGGGCTTCTAGAGACCCAGTACTTC. This codes for CASSLGGLLETQYF.

The J gene is TRBJ2-1, the V gene TRBV7-2; 9 bases are shared with TRBD2. The ends lost 1 base at V and 8 bases at J; junction bases unmatched: 9. CDR1 and CDR2 from the germline V gene are SGHTA and FQGNSA. CDR3 length: 16 residues. The CDR3 here is CASSLVGGGARDEQFF. The DNA of the CDR3 is TGTGCCAGCAGCTTAGTTGGCGGGGGGGCCAGAGATGAGCAGTTCTTC.

This clonotype was recorded only once. The chain carries TRBV28 and TRBJ1-1; tentatively, D is TRBD1 (5 bases). V lost 7 bases and J lost 0, with 12 bases in between. The CDR3 length is 14 residues. In germline, CDR1 is MDHEN, CDR2 SYDVKM. DNA for the CDR3: TGTGCCAGCAATTATGGGGCAATGAACACTGAAGCTTTCTTT. Encoded protein: CASNYGAMNTEAFF.

This clonotype was detected only once. The genes are TRBV20-1 and TRBJ2-5, with TRBD2 matching over 7 bases. The CDR3 contains 16 residues. The J segment lost 2 bases and the V segment lost 3 bases, leaving 12 bases of the junction unmatched. Germline CDR1 reads DFQATT; CDR2 reads SNEGSKA (reference sequence). The CDR3, as DNA: TGCAGTGCTAGCCACATGGGGGGGAAGAAGCAAGAGACCCAGTACTTC. Its translation is CSASHMGGKKQETQYF.

This clonotype was counted ten times or more. The J gene is TRBJ2-1, the V gene TRBV15; the match to TRBD1 covers 10 bases. After removal of 2 bases from V and 12 bases from J, the junction contained 16 bases not matched to a gene. CDR3 length: 17 residues. The germline V gene encodes CDR1 LNHNV and CDR2 YYDKDF (reference sequence). The CDR3 DNA reads as TGTGCCACCAGCAGATACCCCGTCCGGGACAGGGGTTCGGTGCAGTTCTTC. Amino acids: CATSRYPVRDRGSVQFF.

This clonotype was counted only a few times. The CDR3 nucleotides are TGTGCCAGCAGTTCGTCTCGGGACAGGGGGCGCGAATTCGCCTCCCCTCAGCCCCAGCATTTT. Protein sequence: CASSSSRDRGREFASPQPQHF. The chain joins TRBV6-7 to TRBJ1-5; 12 nucleotides agree with TRBD1. TRBV6-7 falls under the ORF class, with uncertain function. With 4 bases clipped from V and 6 bases from J, the junction kept 22 bases outside the gene matches. This CDR3 is 21 amino acids long.

This clonotype appeared a single time. This may stem from a read error, because a much larger clone lies one nucleotide away. The genes are TRBV29-1 and TRBJ2-2; 9 bases are a match to TRBD2. Trimming took 4 bases from V and 1 from J; bases not matched to a gene: 7. This CDR3 comprises 16 residues. The germline CDR1 and CDR2 sequences are SQVTM and ANQGSEA. CDR3: CSVVVVAGVNTGELFF. The CDR3 bases are TGCAGCGTTGTCGTGGTAGCGGGGGTGAACACCGGGGAGCTGTTTTTT.

The genes are TRBV20-1 and TRBJ2-5; 10 positions match TRBD1. CDR3 length equals 13 residues. Germline loops: CDR1 DFQATT, CDR2 SNEGSKA (reference sequence). The ends lost 3 bases at V and 6 bases at J; junction bases unmatched: 4. CDR3 in amino acids: CSARDRGAQTQYF. The CDR3 DNA reads as TGCAGTGCTAGGGACAGGGGGGCGCAGACCCAGTACTTC.

The chain is built from TRBV21-1 and TRBJ1-1. TRBV21-1 is marked as a pseudogene. CDR3 length: 14 amino acids. The CDR3: CASSTGPVNTEAFF. The CDR3 coding sequence is TGTGCCAGCAGCACAGGGCCCGTAAACACTGAAGCTTTCTTT.

The rearrangement joins TRBV29-1 to TRBJ1-1; possible D gene TRBD1, 5 bases. The CDR3 is made up of 13 amino acids. Germline V gene data show CDR1 as SQVTM and CDR2 as ANQGSEA. Trimming cost V 7 bases and J 6 bases, with 18 bases left between them. The CDR3 sequence: CSGGQSRMSEAFF. CDR3 coding DNA: TGCAGCGGTGGACAAAGCCGAATGTCTGAAGCTTTCTTT.

This clonotype was seen a few times. The chain combines TRBV20-1 with TRBJ2-1, with 12 nucleotides matching TRBD2. Trimming cost V 3 bases and J 4 bases; bases outside gene matches: 7. This CDR3 contains 16 residues. CDR1 is DFQATT, CDR2 SNEGSKA, per germline (reference sequence). The CDR3 nucleotides are TGCAGTGCTAGCCCCGTACTAGCGGGGGGATACAATGAGCAGTTCTTC. Translated: CSASPVLAGGYNEQFF.

The gene calls are TRBV20-1 and TRBJ1-1; TRBD1 might be the D (5 bases). CDR3 length: 15 amino acids. In germline, CDR1 is DFQATT, CDR2 SNEGSKA (reference sequence). Trimming removed 3 bases from V and 3 bases from J, with 17 bases in between. The CDR3 DNA follows: TGCAGTGCTAGTCGGGCAGGGCGTTTGGACACTGAAGCTTTCTTT. Translated, it gives CSASRAGRLDTEAFF.

The rearrangement joins TRBV6-5 to TRBJ1-2; D is possibly TRBD1 (6 bases). The germline gives CDR1 MNHEY, CDR2 SVGAGI. V gave up 2 bases and J gave up 4 bases, with 14 bases separating them. This CDR3 is built from 15 residues. The CDR3 DNA is TGTGCCAGCAGTTACGGGACACCAAATCTCTATGGCTACACCTTC. Its translation is CASSYGTPNLYGYTF.

The V gene is TRBV12-3 or TRBV12-4, the J gene TRBJ1-1; D gene uncertain. The length of the CDR3 is 12 residues. Trimming cost V 3 bases and J 5 bases, with 7 bases left between them. The CDR3 loop reads CASSFAATEAFF. The CDR3 DNA is TGTGCCAGCAGTTTTGCGGCGACTGAAGCTTTCTTT.

The chain joins TRBV15 to TRBJ2-7, with 7 positions matching TRBD2. Germline CDR1 and CDR2: LNHNV and YYDKDF (reference sequence). Trimming at V came to 5 bases and at J to 0 bases, leaving 7 bases not matched to a gene. The length of the CDR3 is 15 residues. For the CDR3, the DNA is TGTGCCACCAGCGTCGTGGGGAGGGGCTCCTACGAGCAGTACTTC. Translation gives CATSVVGRGSYEQYF.

This clonotype occurred a few times. This sequence joins TRBV12-3 or TRBV12-4 and TRBJ1-1; the match to TRBD1 covers 8 bases. Trimming cost V 5 bases and J 11 bases; bases outside gene matches: 10. This CDR3 has 13 residues. CDR3 sequence (DNA): TGTGCCAGCAGTCTCCGGACAGGGCTAGGGGCTTTCTTT. It codes for CASSLRTGLGAFF.

This rearrangement joins TRBV4-1 to TRBJ2-7, with D hard to call. Germline CDR1 and CDR2: MGHRA and YSYEKL. The V gene lost 4 bases and the J gene lost 3 bases, with 7 bases spanning the gap. CDR3 length equals 12 residues. In nucleotides, the CDR3 is TGCGCCAGCAGCCGCCCGGACTACGAGCAGTACTTC. This encodes CASSRPDYEQYF.

This clonotype came up a few times. The chain employs TRBV4-3 and TRBJ2-3; D may correspond to TRBD1 or TRBD2 (6 bases each). Per germline, CDR1 LGHNA and CDR2 YSLEER. Trimming stripped 4 bases from V and 2 bases from J, with 19 bases between. The CDR3 runs 17 residues. The CDR3 DNA reads TGCGCCAGCAGCCCTCTGGGAGGCCAGGGGAACACAGATACGCAGTATTTT. It codes for CASSPLGGQGNTDTQYF.

The gene calls are TRBV3-1 and TRBJ2-7; possibly TRBD2 for D (5 bases). CDR3 length equals 15 residues. V lost 1 base to trimming and J lost 2 bases, with 12 bases between them. From germline, CDR1 is LGHDT and CDR2 YNNKEL (reference sequence). CDR3 DNA: TGTGCCAGCAGCCAAGTCCTAGCCCGGACCTACGAGCAGTACTTC. Encoded protein: CASSQVLARTYEQYF.

The chain employs TRBV18 and TRBJ2-1; 11 bases are a match to TRBD2. V shed 1 base and J 3 bases; nucleotides not matched to a gene: 8. The CDR3 has 18 amino acids. Germline V lookup: CDR1 KGHSH, CDR2 LQKENI. CDR3 DNA: TGTGCCAGCTCACCACTCCCCTCGACTAGCGGGGTCTACAATGAGCAGTTCTTC. Translated: CASSPLPSTSGVYNEQFF.